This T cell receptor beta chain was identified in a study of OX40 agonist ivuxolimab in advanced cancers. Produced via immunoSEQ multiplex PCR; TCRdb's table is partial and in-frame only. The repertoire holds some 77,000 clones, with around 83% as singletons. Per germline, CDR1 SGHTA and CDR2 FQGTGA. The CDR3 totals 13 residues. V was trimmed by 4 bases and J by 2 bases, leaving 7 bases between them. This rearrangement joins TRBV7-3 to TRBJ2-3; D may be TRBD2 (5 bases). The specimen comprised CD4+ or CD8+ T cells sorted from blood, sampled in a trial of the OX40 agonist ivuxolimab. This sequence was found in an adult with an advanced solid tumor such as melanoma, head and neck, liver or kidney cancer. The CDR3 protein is CASSSAATDTQYF. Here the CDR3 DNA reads TGTGCCAGCAGCTCAGCGGCCACAGATACGCAGTATTTT.